The rows below give T cell receptor beta chains drawn from one sample of a study of blood T cell repertoires in COVID-19. The table came from immunoSEQ multiplex PCR; TCRdb's copy has only in-frame clones and leaves some out. In the table there are over 200,000 clones, 88% of which are singletons. Sequenced sample: peripheral blood. These receptors all stem from a man in his fifties or sixties who had recovered from COVID-19. The CDR3 runs from the conserved cysteine through the conserved F or W. Each record gives: J gene, clone size, CDR3 length, D gene, V gene, CDR3 DNA, CDR3 protein. D genes are given only for firm matches. Some rows mark clone size as missing; the rest say once, few, many or name a class of expanded clone.

j_call: TRBJ2-3
clone_size: NA
cdr3_length: 15
d_call: TRBD2
v_call: TRBV5-5
cdr3_nt: TGTGCCAGCAGCTTAGCGGGGGGATCCCCAGATACGCAGTATTTT
cdr3_aa: CASSLAGGSPDTQYF

j_call: TRBJ2-2
clone_size: NA
cdr3_length: 16
d_call: NA
v_call: TRBV21-1
cdr3_nt: TGTGCCAGCAGCAATACACAGGGACCCAACACCGGGGAGCTGTTTTTT
cdr3_aa: CASSNTQGPNTGELFF

j_call: TRBJ1-3
clone_size: NA
cdr3_length: 15
d_call: NA
v_call: TRBV9
cdr3_nt: TGTGCCAGCAGCGCTAAAGACATCTATGGAAACACCATATATTTT
cdr3_aa: CASSAKDIYGNTIYF

j_call: TRBJ2-3
clone_size: NA
cdr3_length: 14
d_call: TRBD2
v_call: TRBV4-2
cdr3_nt: TGTGCCAGCAGCCAAGGGGGGGGACGATATACGCAGTATTTT
cdr3_aa: CASSQGGGRYTQYF

j_call: TRBJ2-1
clone_size: NA
cdr3_length: 13
d_call: NA
v_call: TRBV30
cdr3_nt: TGTGCCTGGAGGAGGGGGACGGCGAATGAGCAGTTCTTC
cdr3_aa: CAWRRGTANEQFF

j_call: TRBJ1-1
clone_size: NA
cdr3_length: 15
d_call: NA
v_call: TRBV19
cdr3_nt: TGTGCCAGTAGCCCCCGCGCGGGGCGGGGGACTGAAGCTTTCTTT
cdr3_aa: CASSPRAGRGTEAFF

j_call: TRBJ1-1
clone_size: NA
cdr3_length: 18
d_call: NA
v_call: TRBV14
cdr3_nt: TGTGCCAGCAGCCAAGTCTTGGGAACCGGGACAACGAACACTGAAGCTTTCTTT
cdr3_aa: CASSQVLGTGTTNTEAFF

j_call: TRBJ2-7
clone_size: NA
cdr3_length: 12
d_call: NA
v_call: TRBV2
cdr3_nt: TGTGCCAGCAGGGGCAGTTACCCAAACCCCCTCTTC
cdr3_aa: CASRGSYPNPLF

j_call: TRBJ1-2
clone_size: NA
cdr3_length: 15
d_call: NA
v_call: TRBV3-1/TRBV3-2
cdr3_nt: TGTGCCAGCAGCCCCCGCCTCAGTTCGCCCTATGGCTACACCTTC
cdr3_aa: CASSPRLSSPYGYTF

j_call: TRBJ2-3
clone_size: NA
cdr3_length: 16
d_call: NA
v_call: TRBV19
cdr3_nt: TGTGCCAGTAGTATACCCGGACAGCACAGTACAGATACGCAGTATTTT
cdr3_aa: CASSIPGQHSTDTQYF

j_call: TRBJ1-5
clone_size: NA
cdr3_length: 15
d_call: NA
v_call: TRBV7-2
cdr3_nt: TGTGCCAGCAGCTTAGCTCCAGGGAGCAATCAGCCCCAGCATTTT
cdr3_aa: CASSLAPGSNQPQHF

j_call: TRBJ2-7
clone_size: NA
cdr3_length: 15
d_call: NA
v_call: TRBV4-2
cdr3_nt: TGTGCCAGCAGCCAAGAACGACACAGCTCCTACGAGCAGTACTTC
cdr3_aa: CASSQERHSSYEQYF

j_call: TRBJ2-2
clone_size: few
cdr3_length: 16
d_call: NA
v_call: TRBV5-6
cdr3_nt: TGTGCCAGCAGCTTGGCTAGCGAAGAGCACACCGGGGAGCTGTTTTTT
cdr3_aa: CASSLASEEHTGELFF

j_call: TRBJ1-2
clone_size: NA
cdr3_length: 13
d_call: NA
v_call: TRBV19
cdr3_nt: TGTGCCAGTAGCCCCGGCAGCGCCGATGGCTACACCTTC
cdr3_aa: CASSPGSADGYTF

j_call: TRBJ1-2
clone_size: few
cdr3_length: 13
d_call: NA
v_call: TRBV9
cdr3_nt: TGTGCCAGCAGCCCACAAGATAACTATGGCTACACCTTC
cdr3_aa: CASSPQDNYGYTF

j_call: TRBJ2-1
clone_size: NA
cdr3_length: 14
d_call: TRBD2
v_call: TRBV10-3
cdr3_nt: TGTGCCATCAGTCCGGGGGGGTCCTACAATGAGCAGTTCTTC
cdr3_aa: CAISPGGSYNEQFF

j_call: TRBJ1-4
clone_size: NA
cdr3_length: 15
d_call: TRBD1
v_call: TRBV6-5
cdr3_nt: TGTGCCAGCAGTAGAAACAGGGGGCACAATGAAAAACTGTTTTTT
cdr3_aa: CASSRNRGHNEKLFF

j_call: TRBJ2-7
clone_size: NA
cdr3_length: 17
d_call: TRBD2
v_call: TRBV4-2
cdr3_nt: TGTGCCAGCAGCCAAGACGGAGGACTAGCAGGGATGGGGGAGCAGTACTTC
cdr3_aa: CASSQDGGLAGMGEQYF

j_call: TRBJ2-7
clone_size: NA
cdr3_length: 14
d_call: NA
v_call: TRBV5-4
cdr3_nt: TGTGCCAGCACCTTCCTAGACAGACCCTACGAGCAGTACTTC
cdr3_aa: CASTFLDRPYEQYF

j_call: TRBJ2-7
clone_size: NA
cdr3_length: 14
d_call: TRBD2
v_call: TRBV30
cdr3_nt: TGTGCCTGGAGGATAGGGCTAGCGGGGGGCGAGCAGTACTTC
cdr3_aa: CAWRIGLAGGEQYF

j_call: TRBJ1-3
clone_size: NA
cdr3_length: 18
d_call: TRBD1
v_call: TRBV15
cdr3_nt: TGTGCCACCAGCAGACTTACTGGGACAGGGGGAAGGGGGAACACCATATATTTT
cdr3_aa: CATSRLTGTGGRGNTIYF

j_call: TRBJ2-3
clone_size: once
cdr3_length: 14
d_call: TRBD1
v_call: TRBV19
cdr3_nt: TGTGCCACTACGGACAGGGGGAGCACAGATACGCAGTATTTT
cdr3_aa: CATTDRGSTDTQYF

j_call: TRBJ2-7
clone_size: NA
cdr3_length: 15
d_call: TRBD2
v_call: TRBV19
cdr3_nt: TGTGCCAGTAGTAAACTAGCGGGGACCTCCTACGAGCAGTACTTC
cdr3_aa: CASSKLAGTSYEQYF

j_call: TRBJ1-1
clone_size: NA
cdr3_length: 13
d_call: NA
v_call: TRBV7-3
cdr3_nt: TGTGCCAGCAGCTTCCAAATGAACACTGAAGCTTTCTTT
cdr3_aa: CASSFQMNTEAFF

j_call: TRBJ1-4
clone_size: NA
cdr3_length: 16
d_call: TRBD1
v_call: TRBV19
cdr3_nt: TGTGCCAGTAGTATAGTAAAGGGACAGGGCGCTGAAAAACTGTTTTTT
cdr3_aa: CASSIVKGQGAEKLFF

j_call: TRBJ2-7
clone_size: NA
cdr3_length: 14
d_call: NA
v_call: TRBV2
cdr3_nt: TGTGCCAGCAGTGTGACTCGGGGGTCGGGCGAGCAGTACTTC
cdr3_aa: CASSVTRGSGEQYF

j_call: TRBJ1-2
clone_size: NA
cdr3_length: 16
d_call: TRBD1
v_call: TRBV10-3
cdr3_nt: TGTGCCACCCAGGGACAGGGGGCACCGGGGGGCTATGGCTACACCTTC
cdr3_aa: CATQGQGAPGGYGYTF

j_call: TRBJ2-3
clone_size: NA
cdr3_length: 13
d_call: TRBD1
v_call: TRBV5-5
cdr3_nt: TGTGCCAGCATCCAGGGGGTCACAGATACGCAGTATTTT
cdr3_aa: CASIQGVTDTQYF

j_call: TRBJ2-2
clone_size: NA
cdr3_length: 14
d_call: TRBD1
v_call: TRBV29-1
cdr3_nt: TGCAGCGTCGACGGGACAGGGATCACCGGGGAGCTGTTTTTT
cdr3_aa: CSVDGTGITGELFF

j_call: TRBJ1-4
clone_size: NA
cdr3_length: 18
d_call: TRBD1
v_call: TRBV11-3
cdr3_nt: TGTGCCAGCAGCTCCCTGACACAACCTACAGGGGTTAGTGAAAAACTGTTTTTT
cdr3_aa: CASSSLTQPTGVSEKLFF

j_call: TRBJ2-7
clone_size: NA
cdr3_length: 11
d_call: NA
v_call: TRBV7-9
cdr3_nt: TGTGCCAGCAGCCCCTCCCACGAGCAGTACTTC
cdr3_aa: CASSPSHEQYF